This record concerns one TCR beta chain sequence. This clonotype came up a few times. Its antigen is unknown. Per-base qualities were not stored, and no clone one base away is much larger. The entry originates in a study of CD8 T cells in Susac syndrome (dated by TCRdb to between 2017 and 2020). About the full investigation: Among the sequenced Susac syndrome patients, 5 or 6 had clinically active disease and fewer than ten were in clinical remission. At blood withdrawal, Susac syndrome patients were therapy-naive, treated with corticosteroids (with IVIg additionally given to some), or treated with IVIg alone. The study used repertoire sequencing to test whether antigen drove CD8+ T cell activation and differentiation in Susac syndrome. Overall study outcomes, separate from this receptor: The TCR sequencing and HLA analysis was acknowledged to have included a relatively small number of individuals. No clonal expansion was detected in the CD4+ T cell repertoire of Susac syndrome patients.

Its CDR3 holds 12 amino acids, cysteine through phenylalanine. The read is trimmed to its CDR3 DNA, 36 bases read in frame from base 1. V was cut back by 5 bases and J by 3 bases, leaving a gap of 6 bases between them. For CDR1 and CDR2, the germline V gene lists MNHEY and SVGEGT. RNA was extracted with the RNeasy kit and about 0.45 to 1 ug was reverse transcribed using random hexamers. The immunoSEQ multiplex PCR assay, which covers 54 Vbeta and 13 Jbeta segments, was used to amplify TCR beta CDR3 regions. To correct PCR amplification bias, a synthetic template baseline was used for both primer optimization and computational correction. The original methods were these. Reads were annotated to V, D and J genes per IMGT and analyzed with immunoSEQ Analyzer, keeping only productive sequences. To calculate clonality, Shannon entropy was normalized by log2 of the number of productive unique sequences and then subtracted from one. Public and private clones were assessed among the 100 most prevalent clones of each patient and control. Clones were defined as Susac-specific if absent from the healthy and MS cohorts, from 900 to 1,300 published viral clones and from other ImmuneACCESS disease sequences. The public reads were quality trimmed at Q25 with fastp and then assembled into clones with MiXCR by TCRdb, keeping productive beta chains. Each CDR3 protein appears once, grouped with its most common genes and DNA. The authors' filters were not applied to this entry. Counted in this sample were about 180,000 distinct CDR3 sequences; about 93% of them appeared once. The ten largest clones take up more than 0.08% of the sample.

Peripheral blood CD8+ and CD4+ T cells from healthy donors, Susac syndrome patients and multiple sclerosis patients were profiled using high-throughput TCR beta sequencing. The Susac syndrome patients fulfilled recently defined diagnostic criteria for either definite or probable disease. Bulk CD8+ and CD4+ T cells were purified by magnetic negative isolation, whereas CD8+ TEMRA cells were enriched by FACS. Blood was collected in EDTA tubes and processed within 24 hours, with PBMCs isolated through density gradient centrifugation. PBMCs intended for TCR sequencing were frozen in liquid nitrogen and were later thawed in a 37 degrees C water bath. A purity of at least 90% was achieved for sorted or isolated CD4+, CD8+ and CD8+ TEMRA cells.

The TCR was taken from a human donor with Susac syndrome. The rearrangement joined TRBV6-2 or TRBV6-3 to TRBJ2-3, with the D gene too uncertain to name. The sequencing sample was made of CD4+ T cells from PBMCs. The CDR3 in this case is CASSTRTDTQYF. In nucleotides, the sequence is TGTGCCAGCAGTACCCGAACAGATACGCAGTATTTT.